This TCR beta chain was sequenced in a study of T-cell reconstitution after alpha-beta-depleted transplantation in children. This clonotype has a handful of counts. The germline gives CDR1 MNHEY, CDR2 SMNVEV (reference sequence). V was shortened by 3 bases and J by 0 bases, with 9 bases between the two germline ends. This CDR3 has 14 amino acids. The authors prepared the TCRbeta library with unique molecular identifiers. MiXCR, applied by TCRdb to the PCR reads, yields one record per CDR3 protein. Here the sample spans about 980,000 distinct CDR3 sequences, roughly 29% being singletons. The sample was PBMCs, mostly from graft donor cells, taken 360 days after TCRalphabeta/CD19-depleted stem cell transplant. The TCR comes from a boy under three years old who had a stem cell transplant for SCID, so the T cells may come from the graft donor. The chain couples TRBV27 to TRBJ2-7; D gene unclear. CDR3: CASSFNGNSYEQYF. CDR3 nucleotides: TGTGCCAGCAGTTTTAACGGAAACTCCTACGAGCAGTACTTC.